The 19 T cell receptor beta chains listed next were all sequenced from one sample in a study of T cells in Graves' hyperthyroidism and ophthalmopathy (dated by TCRdb to the late 2010s). The library relied on multiplex PCR. These reads were obtained on an Illumina HiSeq 2000. The TCR beta CDR3 regions were amplified from the RNA transcripts. A first-round RT-PCR of the TCR CDR3 used the HTBI primer set with the Qiagen OneStep RT-PCR kit. TCRdb reprocessed the public reads (quality trimming at Q25 with fastp, clone calling with MiXCR) and kept in-frame beta chains. Merged by CDR3 protein, the rows form single entries marked with the most common genes and DNA. Counted in this sample were under 350,000 distinct CDR3 sequences; over 15% of them appeared once. 45% to 50% of the sample rests with the top ten. Specimen: blood. Receptors were obtained from a woman aged 45 to 65 with Graves' hyperthyroidism.

This clonotype occurred a few times. The chain has TRBV2 and TRBJ2-7; 11 bases line up with TRBD2. J was trimmed by 0 bases and V by 7 bases; bases with no gene match: 5. CDR1 and CDR2 (germline): SNHLY, FYNNEI. The CDR3 is 15 residues long. The CDR3 DNA reads as TGTGCCAGCAATCTTCTAGCGGGAGGCTCCTACGAGCAGTACTTC. It specifies CASNLLAGGSYEQYF.

This clonotype has ten or more counts. This chain connects TRBV3-1 to TRBJ1-5, with TRBD1 as a possible D gene (6 bases). This CDR3 comprises 16 residues. V shed 0 bases and J shed 3 bases, with 12 bases lying between them. CDR1 is LGHDT and CDR2 is YNNKEL in the germline V gene (reference sequence). CDR3 in DNA: TGTGCCAGCAGCCAAGAGGGGGGGGCCAACAATCAGCCCCAGCATTTT. Protein sequence: CASSQEGGANNQPQHF.

The J gene is TRBJ2-1, the V gene TRBV7-9, with 14 bases lining up with TRBD2. CDR3 size: 22 residues. Trimming at V came to 5 bases and at J to 1 base, leaving 19 bases not matched to a gene. Germline CDR1 SEHNR, CDR2 FQNEAQ (reference sequence). The CDR3 here is CASSTPRPGLAGVRLSYNEQFF. The CDR3 nucleotides are TGTGCCAGCAGCACCCCCCGACCGGGACTAGCGGGAGTACGATTGTCCTACAATGAGCAGTTCTTC.

This clonotype was observed at least ten times. CDR3 DNA: TGTGCCAGCACCCGGAACGGGGACTGGGAGACCCAGTACTTC. Translated, it gives CASTRNGDWETQYF. The chain carries TRBV5-8 and TRBJ2-5; D possibly corresponds to TRBD2 (6 bases). Trimming removed 6 bases at V and 5 bases at J, with 17 bases between. This CDR3 contains 14 residues. Germline V gene data show CDR1 as SGHTS and CDR2 as YDEGEE. Full variable domain (rest looked up from reference TRBV5-8 and TRBJ2-5): EAGVTQSPTHLIKTRGQQATLRCSPISGHTSVYWYQQALGLGLQFLLWYDEGEERNRGNFPPRFSGRQFPNYSSELNVNALELEDSALYLCASTRNGDWETQYFGPGTRLLVL.

V and J are TRBV28 and TRBJ2-7; tentative D call: TRBD2 (6 bases). The CDR3 length is 14 residues. Germline values: CDR1 MDHEN, CDR2 SYDVKM. The V gene lost 8 bases and the J gene lost 2 bases, with 16 bases spanning the gap. CDR3 amino acids: CASGTSRTTYEQYF. The DNA of the CDR3 is TGTGCCAGCGGTACTAGCAGGACCACCTACGAGCAGTACTTC.

The sample holds many counts of this clonotype. The chain couples TRBV7-8 to TRBJ1-5, with 7 bases identical to TRBD1. The CDR3 runs to 14 residues. Germline CDR1 and CDR2: SGHVS and FQNEAQ. J was trimmed by 6 bases and V by 2 bases; bases with no gene match: 4. The CDR3 DNA reads TGTGCCAGCAGCTTAACAGGGGTTAGTCAGCCCCAGCATTTT. Translating it yields CASSLTGVSQPQHF.

The chain recombines TRBV19 with TRBJ1-6; TRBD1 matches at 8 bases. Per the germline V gene, CDR1 is LNHDA and CDR2 is SQIVND (reference sequence). The V and J ends lost 3 bases and 10 bases, in that order; junction bases with no gene match: 8. The CDR3 totals 15 residues. The DNA for the CDR3 is TGTGCCAGTAGTATTTCCCGGACAGGGCCGTCACCCCTCCACTTT. It translates to CASSISRTGPSPLHF.

This clonotype has a count of ten or more. This chain uses TRBV28 with TRBJ1-5; 10 bases align to TRBD1. CDR1 and CDR2 (germline): MDHEN, SYDVKM. Germline trimming cut 8 bases from V and 5 bases from J; bases unmatched to any gene: 3. This CDR3 has 13 residues. This chain's CDR3 is CASGTGDDQPQHF. The CDR3 bases are TGTGCCAGCGGGACAGGGGATGATCAGCCCCAGCATTTT.

This clonotype was detected a few times. The V gene is TRBV6-2 or TRBV6-3, the J gene TRBJ2-5, with D perhaps being TRBD1 or TRBD2 (5 bases each). Looked up from germline, CDR1 is MNHEY and CDR2 is SVGEGT. The CDR3 runs to 15 residues. The V gene lost 4 bases and the J gene lost 5 bases, with 17 bases spanning the gap. The CDR3 reads CASSFRTRDGETQYF. The CDR3 DNA sequence: TGTGCCAGCAGTTTTAGGACCAGGGACGGGGAGACCCAGTACTTC.

There are a few counts of this clonotype. This chain connects TRBV5-5 to TRBJ1-1; 9 nucleotides line up with TRBD1. Germline CDR1 and CDR2: SGHKS and YYEKEE (reference sequence). The length of the CDR3 is 14 residues. V lost 4 bases, J lost 4 bases, and 5 bases stayed unmatched. The CDR3 is CASSQQTGGTEAFF. In DNA form, the CDR3 reads TGTGCCAGCAGCCAACAGACAGGGGGCACTGAAGCTTTCTTT.

The chain has TRBV18 and TRBJ2-7; D remains ambiguous. The CDR3 consists of 12 residues. CDR1 and CDR2 from the germline V gene are KGHSH and LQKENI. Trimming shortened V by 2 bases and J by 5 bases, and 7 bases separated the two germline ends. The DNA of the CDR3 is TGTGCCAGCTCACCAGAGAGCGACGAGCAGTACTTC. This sequence encodes CASSPESDEQYF.

The chain is built from TRBV10-3 and TRBJ2-2; D unclear. Germline V gene data show CDR1 as ENHRY and CDR2 as SYGVKD. V was clipped by 4 bases and J by 1 base, with 4 bases between them. This CDR3 is 13 amino acids long. CDR3 DNA: TGTGCCATCAGTGCGGAGAACACCGGGGAGCTGTTTTTT. It is translated as CAISAENTGELFF.

This clonotype was picked up a small number of times. The J gene is TRBJ1-1, the V gene TRBV7-9; tentatively, D is TRBD1 (5 bases). This CDR3 is built from 14 residues. CDR1 and CDR2 (germline): SEHNR, FQNEAQ (reference sequence). V shed 6 bases and J shed 1 base, with 12 bases lying between them. CDR3: CASSLLGTNTEAFF. DNA for the CDR3: TGTGCCAGCAGTCTGTTAGGGACGAACACTGAAGCTTTCTTT.

The chain combines TRBV5-6 with TRBJ2-1; 8 nucleotides agree with TRBD2. The CDR3 contains 15 residues. Germline CDR1 and CDR2: SGHDT and YYEEEE. Trimming removed 6 bases from V and 4 bases from J; junction bases left unmatched: 9. CDR3 loop: CASIQSGSGYNEQFF. CDR3 nucleotide sequence: TGTGCCAGCATCCAAAGCGGGAGTGGGTACAATGAGCAGTTCTTC. The entire variable domain, with the rest obtained from reference TRBV5-6 and TRBJ2-1, is as follows: DAGVTQSPTHLIKTRGQQVTLRCSPKSGHDTVSWYQQALGQGPQFIFQYYEEEERQRGNFPDRFSGHQFPNYSSELNVNALLLGDSALYLCASIQSGSGYNEQFFGPGTRLTVL.

This clonotype came up many times. The rearrangement links TRBV3-1 to TRBJ2-3; the D is unclear. There are 12 residues in the CDR3. Trimming pared 3 bases from V and 6 bases from J, leaving 7 bases between. The germline V gene encodes CDR1 LGHDT and CDR2 YNNKEL (reference sequence). The CDR3 reads CASSHGWDTQYF. DNA of the CDR3: TGTGCCAGCAGCCATGGTTGGGATACGCAGTATTTT.

V and J are TRBV6-5 and TRBJ1-1, with 8 bases lining up with TRBD1. Germline loops: CDR1 MNHEY, CDR2 SVGAGI. The CDR3 spans 15 residues. Germline trimming cut 5 bases from V and 1 base from J; bases unmatched to any gene: 6. CDR3 residues: CASSHDRGGNTEAFF. In DNA, the CDR3 is TGTGCCAGCAGTCACGACAGGGGCGGGAACACTGAAGCTTTCTTT.

Many counts were recorded for this clonotype. J is TRBJ1-4 and V is TRBV2, with D perhaps TRBD1 (6 bases). Germline lookup yields CDR1 SNHLY and CDR2 FYNNEI. Trimming left V 6 bases short and J 5 bases short, with 10 bases between. The CDR3 has 13 amino acids. CDR3 in amino acids: CASSHGQNEKLFF. The DNA of the CDR3 is TGTGCCAGCAGCCACGGACAGAATGAAAAACTGTTTTTT.

This clonotype appeared a single time. J is TRBJ2-1 and V is TRBV5-1; the D is unclear. V dropped 4 bases and J dropped 8 bases, with 16 bases sitting between them. CDR3 length: 14 residues. Germline V gene sequence: CDR1 SGHRS, CDR2 YFSETQ. Written as DNA, the CDR3 is TGCGCCAGCAGCCTATCGGACCAGCAGGATGAGCAGTTCTTC. This codes for CASSLSDQQDEQFF.

A few counts support this clonotype. V is TRBV12-3 or TRBV12-4 and J is TRBJ1-2; D is perhaps TRBD1 (6 bases). The CDR3 contains 16 residues. The germline V and J ends were trimmed by 5 bases and 3 bases, with 19 bases remaining between them. The CDR3 nucleotides are TGTGCCAGCAGTGCCAGAAGGGGGGGGGGCGACTATGGCTACACCTTC. Translated, it gives CASSARRGGGDYGYTF.